The 17 T cell receptor beta chains in this list originate from one sample, sequenced in a study of regulatory T cells in long-lasting Graves disease. As for time point: persistent/refractory GD, antithyroid drugs over 5 years with positive TRAb. There was RNA extracted from PBMCs, and the TCR library was made from it. iRepertoire HTBI primers and Arm-PCR of CDR3 regions built TCR beta libraries. Using its own MiXCR run on the multiplex PCR reads, TCRdb lists one record per CDR3 protein. Of roughly 400,000 distinct CDR3 sequences detected, around 20% appear once; the ten largest clones hold about 13%. The source was peripheral blood mononuclear cells (PBMCs), collected when the disease was refractory, from a patient treated with antithyroid drugs. The receptors here all came from a female donor with Graves disease.

This clonotype was seen more than once but under ten times. The rearrangement uses TRBV5-1 and TRBJ1-1; 10 bases match TRBD1. The CDR3 contains 17 residues. The germline gives CDR1 SGHRS, CDR2 YFSETQ. V lost 4 bases, J lost 4 bases, and 13 bases stayed unmatched. This chain's CDR3 is CASSPAGQGTRATEAFF. For the CDR3, the DNA is TGCGCCAGCAGCCCTGCGGGACAGGGGACGAGGGCCACTGAAGCTTTCTTT.

This clonotype occurred many times. V gene TRBV7-2 combines with J gene TRBJ2-2; no definite D call. Germline V lookup: CDR1 SGHTA, CDR2 FQGNSA. The CDR3 length is 13 residues. Trimming took off 0 bases at V and 6 bases at J, with 5 bases between the two ends. CDR3 protein: CASSLAGSGELFF. The CDR3 DNA reads as TGTGCCAGCAGCTTAGCCGGGTCCGGGGAGCTGTTTTTT.

In its sample, this clonotype was seen many times. V usage is TRBV6-9 and J usage is TRBJ2-2, with D uncertain. From germline, CDR1 is MNHGY and CDR2 SVAAGI. Trimming cost V 3 bases and J 0 bases, with 11 bases left between them. This CDR3 has 16 amino acids. CDR3 sequence: CASSYSGGSNTGELFF. The CDR3 DNA reads as TGTGCCAGCAGTTACTCAGGCGGTTCGAACACCGGGGAGCTGTTTTTT.

At least ten counts were recorded for this clonotype. This chain connects TRBV28 to TRBJ2-7, with 14 bases that match TRBD2. The CDR3 extends over 16 amino acids. The junction had 9 bases not matched to a gene; V was cut back by 6 bases and J by 5 bases. Germline assignment: CDR1 MDHEN and CDR2 SYDVKM. CDR3 bases: TGTGCCAGCAGCGGAGTGGGACTAGCGGGAGTAGACGAGCAGTACTTC. Residues: CASSGVGLAGVDEQYF.

This chain links TRBV28 with TRBJ2-6; 11 nucleotides line up with TRBD1. V trimming: 5 bases; J trimming: 3 bases; junction bases outside the gene matches: 6. Germline V gene data show CDR1 as MDHEN and CDR2 as SYDVKM. The CDR3 has 17 amino acids. The CDR3 spells CASSDGTGGGGANVLTF. The CDR3 region has the DNA TGTGCCAGCAGTGACGGGACAGGGGGAGGTGGGGCCAACGTCCTGACTTTC. Full variable domain (outside the CDR3, taken from reference TRBV28 and TRBJ2-6): DVKVTQSSRYLVKRTGEKVFLECVQDMDHENMFWYRQDPGLGLRLIYFSYDVKMKEKGDIPEGYSVSREKKERFSLILESASTNQTSMYLCASSDGTGGGGANVLTFGAGSRLTVL.

A remark on this clonotype: An end of the junction differs from the germline gene, which may be a read error. The gene calls are TRBV24-1 and TRBJ2-3; D gene ambiguous. Germline loops: CDR1 KGHDR, CDR2 SFDVKD. The CDR3 is 17 amino acids. The CDR3 sequence is CATSDLGSTPDTDAQYF. DNA for the CDR3: TGTGCCACCAGTGATTTAGGATCTACGCCTGACACAGATGCGCAGTATTTC.

This clonotype occurred many times. V is TRBV28 and J is TRBJ1-6; possible D gene TRBD1, 5 bases. V gave up 3 bases and J gave up 7 bases, with 22 bases separating them. The germline gives CDR1 MDHEN, CDR2 SYDVKM. CDR3 size: 18 residues. CDR3 protein: CASSFRTNRRTTNSPLHF. The DNA of the CDR3 is TGTGCCAGCAGTTTCCGCACTAACAGGCGCACGACGAATTCACCCCTCCACTTT.

There are many counts of this clonotype. The chain combines TRBV5-5 with TRBJ2-5; no firm D call. V gave up 0 bases and J gave up 1 base, with 4 bases separating them. Germline V gene sequence: CDR1 SGHKS, CDR2 YYEKEE (reference sequence). This CDR3 contains 13 residues. In nucleotides, the CDR3 is TGTGCCAGCAGCTTGGCAGCCCAAGAGACCCAGTACTTC. Protein sequence: CASSLAAQETQYF.

A few counts support this clonotype. The V gene is TRBV7-3, the J gene TRBJ2-7, with D perhaps TRBD1 (7 bases). V lost 2 bases to trimming and J lost 6 bases, with 11 bases between them. Per the germline V gene, CDR1 is SGHTA and CDR2 is FQGTGA. The CDR3 extends over 13 amino acids. Written as DNA, the CDR3 is TGTGCCAGCAGCTTAGCGGGGACAGTCGAGCAGTACTTC. Amino acid sequence: CASSLAGTVEQYF.

The gene calls are TRBV4-1 and TRBJ2-7; a possible D gene is TRBD1 (5 bases). Germline V CDR1 and CDR2: MGHRA, YSYEKL. Trimming removed 1 base at V and 1 base at J, with 14 bases between. The CDR3 totals 16 residues. CDR3 sequence (DNA): TGCGCCAGCAGCCAAGGTCAGGGCGCCCCTTCCTACGAGCAGTACTTC. This encodes CASSQGQGAPSYEQYF.

Of note for this clonotype: A much larger clone differs by one base, so this may be a read error. This chain uses TRBV7-2 with TRBJ2-5; unclear D gene. CDR1 SGHTA and CDR2 FQGNSA come from the germline V gene. The CDR3 is 13 amino acids. The CDR3 loop is CANSPGMIGTQYF. DNA for the CDR3: TGTGCCAACAGCCCCGGAATGATAGGGACCCAGTACTTC.

The V gene is TRBV12-3 or TRBV12-4, the J gene TRBJ1-5, with 7 nucleotides matching TRBD1. This CDR3 comprises 14 residues. Germline trimming cut 3 bases from V and 7 bases from J; bases unmatched to any gene: 6. CDR3 bases: TGTGCCAGCAGTTTTGAGGGGGCATGGCAGCCCCAGCATTTT. Translation: CASSFEGAWQPQHF.

The chain is built from TRBV28 and TRBJ1-2; D gene ambiguous. From germline, CDR1 is MDHEN and CDR2 SYDVKM. Trimming removed 8 bases at V and 5 bases at J, with 15 bases between. CDR3 length equals 13 residues. CDR3 in DNA: TGTGCCAGCGCAAGGGCCGATGGGTATGGCTACACCTTC. Translating it yields CASARADGYGYTF.

This clonotype was counted a few times. The junction and the germline gene differ at one end; a read error may be behind it. The chain links TRBV30 to TRBJ1-1; D is uncertain. CDR1 is GTSNPN and CDR2 is SVGIG in the germline V gene (reference sequence). The CDR3 consists of 13 residues. CDR3 region: CAWSVGANTVAFF. Written as DNA, the CDR3 is TGTGCCTGGAGTGTAGGCGCGAACACTGTAGCTTTCTTT.

This clonotype has ten or more counts. The CDR3 region has the DNA TGTGCCAGCAGCCAAGATTCATTGGGCCAAAGCTATGGCTACACCTTC. This encodes CASSQDSLGQSYGYTF. The chain couples TRBV3-1 to TRBJ1-2; D gene unclear. CDR1 and CDR2 (germline): LGHDT, YNNKEL (reference sequence). This CDR3 contains 16 residues. Between the trimmed V and J ends, which lost 0 bases and 4 bases, there was a span of 15 bases.

In its sample, this clonotype was seen a few times. The genes are TRBV29-1 and TRBJ2-5, with 9 bases that match TRBD2. Germline V CDR1 and CDR2: SQVTM, ANQGSEA. V lost 8 bases to trimming and J lost 1 base; unmatched junction nucleotides: 8. The length of the CDR3 is 14 residues. CDR3 protein: CSFITSGFQETQYF. The CDR3, as DNA: TGCAGCTTTATAACTAGCGGGTTCCAAGAGACCCAGTACTTC.

This clonotype came up many times. The chain links TRBV27 to TRBJ2-5, with 7 positions matching TRBD1. This CDR3 is 15 amino acids long. The trim removed 5 bases at V and 0 bases at J, leaving 6 bases unmatched. Germline CDR1 reads MNHEY; CDR2 reads SMNVEV (reference sequence). CDR3 loop: CASSPGTAYQETQYF. Written as DNA, the CDR3 is TGTGCCAGCAGTCCAGGGACAGCGTACCAAGAGACCCAGTACTTC.